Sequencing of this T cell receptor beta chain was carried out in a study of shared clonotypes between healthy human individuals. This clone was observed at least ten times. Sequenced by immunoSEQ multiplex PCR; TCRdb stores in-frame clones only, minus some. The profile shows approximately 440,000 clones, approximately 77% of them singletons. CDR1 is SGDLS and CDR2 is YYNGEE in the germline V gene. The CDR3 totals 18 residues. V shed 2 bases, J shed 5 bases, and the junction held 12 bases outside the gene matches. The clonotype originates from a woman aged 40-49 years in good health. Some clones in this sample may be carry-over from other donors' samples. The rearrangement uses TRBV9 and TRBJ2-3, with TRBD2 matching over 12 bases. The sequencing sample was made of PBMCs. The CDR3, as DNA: TGTGCCAGCAGCGTTTCTCTAGCGGGAGGGGGGGCACAAGATACGCAGTATTTT. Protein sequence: CASSVSLAGGGAQDTQYF.